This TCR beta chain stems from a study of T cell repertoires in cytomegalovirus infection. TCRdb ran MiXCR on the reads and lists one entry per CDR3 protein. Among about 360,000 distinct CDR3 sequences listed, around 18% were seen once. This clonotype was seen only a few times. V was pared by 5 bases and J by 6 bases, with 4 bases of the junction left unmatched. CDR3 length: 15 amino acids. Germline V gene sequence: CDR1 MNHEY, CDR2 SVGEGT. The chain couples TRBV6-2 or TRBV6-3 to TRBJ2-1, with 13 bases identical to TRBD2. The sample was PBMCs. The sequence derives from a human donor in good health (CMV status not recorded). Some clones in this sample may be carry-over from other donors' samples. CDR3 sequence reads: CASSPRLAGGNEQFF. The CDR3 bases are TGTGCCAGCAGTCCCCGACTAGCGGGAGGCAATGAGCAGTTCTTC.